This T cell receptor beta chain was recovered during a study of T cells in Graves' hyperthyroidism and ophthalmopathy. Authors of the study amplified TCR beta CDR3 regions from RNA transcripts. The primer set for the first-round RT-PCR of the TCR CDR3 was HTBI. Each CDR3 protein is one row after TCRdb ran MiXCR on the multiplex PCR reads. The data contain about 480,000 distinct CDR3 sequences, about 24% of them singletons. J gave up 0 bases and V 6 bases, and 16 bases lay outside the gene matches. The CDR3 length is 18 residues. The V gene's germline CDR1 is MDHEN and CDR2 SYDVKM. The clonotype comes from a woman aged 30 to 39 with Graves' ophthalmopathy. The chain recombines TRBV28 with TRBJ1-2, with 7 bases that match TRBD1. Source material: blood. DNA for the CDR3: TGTGCCAGCAGACCTCACCTCGGGACAGCTTTTTCTAACTATGGCTACACCTTC. Its protein is CASRPHLGTAFSNYGYTF.